These 22 T cell receptor beta chains were all obtained from the same sample, sequenced in a study of T-cell memory formation after mild COVID-19. TCRdb passed the 5' RACE reads through MiXCR, listing each CDR3 protein once. In the table there are hundreds of thousands of distinct CDR3 sequences, 12% to 15% of which are singletons. Sequenced material: PBMCs or a T cell subset sorted from them (not recorded which). These receptor sequences come from a man in his late teens or twenties who had mild COVID-19 (a few samples of this study predate the infection). Cell type and time point are not known.

This clonotype was found a few times. The rearrangement joins TRBV27 to TRBJ2-1; weak D call: TRBD1 (5 bases). Germline CDR1 is MNHEY and CDR2 is SMNVEV (reference sequence). The CDR3 is made up of 13 amino acids. V was shortened by 5 bases and J by 5 bases, with 10 bases between the two germline ends. The CDR3 bases are TGTGCCAGCAGTCGGACACTCAACAATGAGCAGTTCTTC. Protein: CASSRTLNNEQFF.

V is TRBV7-9 and J is TRBJ2-2, with D possibly matching TRBD1 (6 bases). Germline CDR1 and CDR2: SEHNR and FQNEAQ (reference sequence). V was clipped by 7 bases and J by 6 bases, with 18 bases between them. This CDR3 contains 15 residues. CDR3 amino acids: CASNRKNRDAGELFF. For the CDR3, the DNA is TGTGCCAGCAACAGGAAAAACAGGGACGCCGGGGAGCTGTTTTTT.

This clonotype appeared a few times. V and J are TRBV5-6 and TRBJ1-6; 7 positions match TRBD1. Germline CDR1 and CDR2: SGHDT and YYEEEE. There are 17 residues in the CDR3. Unmatched junction bases numbered 14, after V lost 4 bases and J lost 7 bases. In DNA, the CDR3 is TGTGCCAGCAGCAAGGGAAGGGACAGCCTCCGGAATTCACCCCTCCACTTT. Translated: CASSKGRDSLRNSPLHF.

The J gene is TRBJ2-6, the V gene TRBV6-2 or TRBV6-3; perhaps D is TRBD1 or TRBD2 (6 bases each). Germline V gives CDR1 MNHEY, CDR2 SVGEGT. V gave up 6 bases and J gave up 0 bases, with 18 bases separating them. This CDR3 is 18 amino acids long. CDR3: CASSGLGRGLSGANVLTF. CDR3 bases: TGTGCCAGCAGCGGTCTGGGCAGGGGACTCTCTGGGGCCAACGTCCTGACTTTC.

This chain joins TRBV11-2 and TRBJ2-1; D ambiguous. The CDR3 sequence is 13 residues long. Germline V gene sequence: CDR1 SGHAT, CDR2 FQNNGV. The V end was cut by 5 bases, the J end by 10 bases, with 15 bases between. Here the CDR3 reads CASSERHHTEQFF. The CDR3, as DNA: TGTGCCAGCAGCGAAAGGCACCATACCGAGCAGTTCTTC.

In this sample, this clonotype turned up a few times. The genes are TRBV7-9 and TRBJ2-2, with 9 nucleotides matching TRBD1. The CDR3 contains 13 residues. Germline lookup yields CDR1 SEHNR and CDR2 FQNEAQ (reference sequence). V lost 4 bases and J lost 14; bases outside the gene matches: 8. CDR3 bases: TGTGCCAGCAGCTCCTCCGGGACAGGGACACTGTTTTTT. Amino acids: CASSSSGTGTLFF.

The genes are TRBV7-2 and TRBJ1-3, with D possibly matching TRBD1 (5 bases). Trimming stripped 5 bases from V and 3 bases from J, with 23 bases between. CDR3 length: 18 residues. Germline V gives CDR1 SGHTA, CDR2 FQGNSA. The CDR3 region is CASSTGTKFFEDGNTIYF. The CDR3 DNA sequence: TGTGCCAGCAGCACCGGGACTAAATTTTTTGAAGATGGAAACACCATATATTTT.

The V call is TRBV23-1, the J call TRBJ2-1; no firm D call. TRBV23-1 is classed as an ORF, of uncertain function. CDR3 length equals 8 residues. The CDR3 spells CLANEQFF. DNA of the CDR3: TGCCTGGCCAATGAGCAGTTCTTC.

This clonotype has only a few counts. This sequence joins TRBV29-1 and TRBJ1-1; D remains unclear. The CDR3 length is 11 residues. CDR1 is SQVTM, CDR2 ANQGSEA, per germline. The V end was cut by 8 bases, the J end by 2 bases, with 9 bases between. This CDR3 is CSTATNTEAFF. The CDR3 nucleotides read TGCAGCACTGCCACTAACACTGAAGCTTTCTTT.

The chain has TRBV4-3 and TRBJ2-5; D remains ambiguous. CDR3 length equals 16 residues. With 4 bases removed from V and 5 bases from J, the gap between germline ends came to 20 bases. Per germline, CDR1 LGHNA and CDR2 YSLEER. The CDR3 region has the DNA TGCGCCAGCAGCCTCAATCCGGAGCTCTCCGGGGAGACCCAGTACTTC. Amino acid sequence: CASSLNPELSGETQYF.

The chain recombines TRBV7-7 with TRBJ2-7, with D possibly being TRBD1 or TRBD2 (5 bases each). Germline CDR1 SSHAT, CDR2 FNYEAQ (reference sequence). The CDR3 totals 15 residues. V dropped 5 bases and J dropped 0 bases, with 14 bases sitting between them. Written as DNA, the CDR3 is TGTGCCAGCAGCCTCCGGGACGGGGTCTCCTACGAGCAGTACTTC. It yields the protein CASSLRDGVSYEQYF.

A few counts support this clonotype. The V and J genes are TRBV3-1 and TRBJ1-1, with no clear D. This CDR3 is 13 amino acids long. The germline gives CDR1 LGHDT, CDR2 YNNKEL (reference sequence). Trimming pared 1 base from V and 4 bases from J, leaving 7 bases between. For the CDR3, the DNA is TGTGCCAGCAGCCAAGTACCCGGCACTGAAGCTTTCTTT. Residues: CASSQVPGTEAFF.

The V gene is TRBV5-1, the J gene TRBJ2-5, with 8 nucleotides matching TRBD2. This CDR3 spans 15 amino acids. CDR1 is SGHRS, CDR2 YFSETQ, per germline. The V and J ends lost 2 bases and 2 bases, in that order; junction bases with no gene match: 5. The CDR3 here is CASSFTGTRQETQYF. The CDR3 nucleotides read TGCGCCAGCAGCTTCACCGGGACTAGGCAAGAGACCCAGTACTTC.

This CDR3 reads CASRPGTRGEETQYF. In DNA form, the CDR3 reads TGCGCCAGCAGACCCGGGACTAGGGGGGAGGAGACCCAGTACTTC. The rearrangement joins TRBV5-1 to TRBJ2-5; 8 nucleotides match TRBD2. Germline trimming cut 5 bases from V and 5 bases from J; bases unmatched to any gene: 11. Looked up from germline, CDR1 is SGHRS and CDR2 is YFSETQ. This CDR3 contains 15 residues.

This chain connects TRBV25-1 to TRBJ1-3; D gene ambiguous. This CDR3 is 11 amino acids long. Trimming stripped 8 bases from V and 8 bases from J, with 10 bases between. Germline lookup yields CDR1 MGHDK and CDR2 SYGVNS. The CDR3 spells CASAFGDTIYF. The CDR3 DNA follows: TGTGCCAGCGCATTCGGGGACACCATATATTTT.

This clonotype has only a few counts. V usage is TRBV11-2 and J usage is TRBJ2-3; D gene unclear. V was clipped by 1 base and J by 2 bases, with 10 bases between them. Germline values: CDR1 SGHAT, CDR2 FQNNGV. This CDR3 contains 15 residues. CDR3 in DNA: TGTGCCAGCAGCTTAGGCCGGACCTACACAGATACGCAGTATTTT. Translation: CASSLGRTYTDTQYF.

The table lists this clonotype with many counts. The J gene is TRBJ2-7, the V gene TRBV28; D gene ambiguous. Germline CDR1 and CDR2: MDHEN and SYDVKM. Trimming left V 4 bases short and J 1 base short, with 5 bases between. CDR3 length: 12 amino acids. The DNA of the CDR3 is TGTGCCAGCAGTTGGGGATCCTACGAGCAGTACGTC. This codes for CASSWGSYEQYV.

V gene TRBV7-9 combines with J gene TRBJ1-1, with 7 positions matching TRBD1. The CDR3 has 13 residues. After removal of 4 bases from V and 3 bases from J, the junction contained 2 bases not matched to a gene. Germline assignment: CDR1 SEHNR and CDR2 FQNEAQ (reference sequence). The DNA of the CDR3 is TGTGCCAGCAGCTCAGACAGGGACACTGAAGCTTTCTTT. It translates to CASSSDRDTEAFF.

This clonotype was seen a handful of times. The chain is built from TRBV5-5 and TRBJ1-5; perhaps TRBD1 as D (5 bases). Looked up from germline, CDR1 is SGHKS and CDR2 is YYEKEE (reference sequence). Trimming took off 4 bases at V and 8 bases at J, with 19 bases between the two ends. This CDR3 comprises 15 residues. The CDR3 is CASSATGAQGKPQHF. The DNA for the CDR3 is TGTGCCAGCAGCGCCACCGGGGCCCAGGGAAAGCCCCAGCATTTT.

This clonotype was seen a few times. The chain links TRBV20-1 to TRBJ2-1; TRBD1 matches 10 bases. The CDR3 consists of 18 residues. Germline V gene sequence: CDR1 DFQATT, CDR2 SNEGSKA (reference sequence). V shed 2 bases, J shed 8 bases, and the junction held 18 bases outside the gene matches. The CDR3 sequence: CSARNPQEDRGYFYEQFF. In nucleotides, the CDR3 is TGCAGTGCTAGAAACCCCCAAGAGGACAGGGGGTACTTCTATGAGCAGTTCTTC.

The gene calls are TRBV24-1 and TRBJ1-2; D remains ambiguous. Between the trimmed V and J ends, which lost 7 bases and 4 bases, there was a span of 24 bases. The length of the CDR3 is 17 residues. Germline V lookup: CDR1 KGHDR, CDR2 SFDVKD. Here the CDR3 reads CATRTGRRPSQAYGYTF. The CDR3, as DNA: TGTGCCACCAGAACGGGGAGGAGGCCATCGCAGGCCTATGGCTACACCTTC.

This rearrangement joins TRBV4-1 to TRBJ1-5, with D uncertain. The CDR3 is made up of 17 amino acids. The V end was cut by 1 base, the J end by 2 bases, with 15 bases between. Per the germline V gene, CDR1 is MGHRA and CDR2 is YSYEKL. The CDR3 here is CASSQGWAPMGNQPQHF. The DNA of the CDR3 is TGCGCCAGCAGCCAAGGATGGGCTCCCATGGGCAATCAGCCCCAGCATTTT.